The 7 T cell receptor beta chains below come from one sample, sequenced in a study of blood T cell repertoires in COVID-19. Produced via immunoSEQ multiplex PCR; TCRdb's table is partial and in-frame only. This sample has about 220,000 clones, with approximately 85% found just once. Sample: peripheral blood. These receptors were collected from a woman aged 70 to 79 with COVID-19, enrolled during active disease.

V and J are TRBV5-1 and TRBJ1-2; 11 bases map to TRBD1. The germline CDR1 and CDR2 sequences are SGHRS and YFSETQ. The CDR3 is 13 residues long. J was trimmed by 8 bases and V by 4 bases; bases with no gene match: 4. The CDR3 DNA follows: TGCGCCAGCAGCCTGGGACAGGGGGACGGCTACACCTTC. Protein: CASSLGQGDGYTF.

The genes are TRBV11-2 and TRBJ2-5; 12 nucleotides align to TRBD2. CDR3 length: 16 amino acids. The germline V gene has CDR1 SGHAT and CDR2 FQNNGV. Losses at the gene ends were 6 bases for V and 1 base for J; bases not matched to a gene: 6. CDR3 sequence: CASSFGLAGSQETQYF. CDR3 DNA: TGTGCCAGCAGTTTCGGACTAGCGGGGTCCCAAGAGACCCAGTACTTC.

The CDR3 sequence is CATTPGAGFSYNEQFF. CDR3 DNA: TGCGCCACTACCCCTGGAGCGGGGTTCTCCTACAATGAGCAGTTCTTC. J is TRBJ2-1 and V is TRBV5-1; 7 nucleotides agree with TRBD2. Germline CDR1 is SGHRS and CDR2 is YFSETQ. The CDR3 spans 16 residues. J was trimmed by 0 bases and V by 9 bases; bases with no gene match: 12.

This clone was observed a few times. The V gene is TRBV7-2, the J gene TRBJ1-2; D uncertain. This CDR3 spans 14 amino acids. V was clipped by 5 bases and J by 8 bases, with 18 bases between them. Germline CDR1 is SGHTA and CDR2 is FQGNSA. CDR3 bases: TGTGCCAGCAGCCCACCTGCCCCCCGGGGAGGCTACACCTTC. Translation: CASSPPAPRGGYTF.

This chain connects TRBV27 to TRBJ1-1, with D perhaps matching TRBD1 (5 bases). V was pared by 4 bases and J by 0 bases, with 9 bases between. Per germline, CDR1 MNHEY and CDR2 SMNVEV (reference sequence). This CDR3 contains 14 residues. The CDR3 loop reads CASSSDSMNTEAFF. The CDR3 DNA sequence: TGTGCCAGCAGTTCAGACAGCATGAACACTGAAGCTTTCTTT.

The DNA for the CDR3 is TGTGCCACCAGCAGAGCTCAACAGGTTAATAATAATCTGTTTTTT. Translated, it gives CATSRAQQVNNNLFF. The chain carries TRBV15 and TRBJ1-4; TRBD1 might be the D (5 bases). Trimming pared 1 base from V and 14 bases from J, leaving 20 bases between. The CDR3 runs to 15 residues. Per the germline V gene, CDR1 is LNHNV and CDR2 is YYDKDF (reference sequence).

This clone was seen a handful of times. The gene calls are TRBV11-3 and TRBJ2-5, with 8 bases aligning to TRBD2. Per germline, CDR1 SGHNT and CDR2 YENEEA. V lost 0 bases, J lost 5 bases, and 11 bases stayed unmatched. This CDR3 has 17 amino acids. The CDR3 DNA reads as TGTGCCAGCAGCTTAGATTTCACCGGGGGGGAGCGGGAGACCCAGTACTTC. Translation: CASSLDFTGGERETQYF.